Sequencing of this T cell receptor (beta chain) was carried out in a study of T cells in Graves' hyperthyroidism and ophthalmopathy. Investigators excluded patients with uncontrolled infection, other autoimmune disease, pregnancy or lactation. Based on clinical symptoms, serum thyroxine and TRAb, thyroid ultrasound and orbital computed tomography, diagnoses were reached. CDR1 and CDR2 from the germline V gene are SNHLY and FYNNEI. The V and J ends lost 11 bases and 4 bases respectively, with 11 bases between them. The CDR3 loop spans 11 amino acids. Researchers amplified the TCR beta CDR3 regions from RNA transcripts. First-round RT-PCR targeting the TCR CDR3 was performed with the HTBI primer set. TCRdb redid the calling of the multiplex PCR reads with MiXCR, one entry per CDR3 protein. The table records about 840,000 distinct CDR3 sequences, about 38% of them present only once.

The sequenced sample consisted of blood. The V call is TRBV2, the J call TRBJ1-1; no definite D call. The source is a young man with Graves' hyperthyroidism. The CDR3 is CAGGIFTEAFF. In DNA form, the CDR3 reads TGTGCCGGAGGGATATTCACTGAAGCTTTCTTT.